This is a list of T cell receptor beta chains from one sample in a study of blood T cells in healthy people across ages. TCRdb called the 5' RACE reads again in MiXCR, with one record for every CDR3 protein. This sample has 1.4 million or so distinct CDR3 sequences, with around 40% found just once. Sequenced material: blood. Receptors originate from a woman aged 18-30 years in good health. Both conserved end residues are part of each CDR3. D genes are given only for firm matches. The size of a clone is reported for some rows only, either as once, few or many, or as a class for expanded clones.

>TRBJ1-5|NA|NA|TRBV6-5
CASSYTGGGQPQHF
TGTGCCAGCAGTTACACGGGGGGCGGTCAGCCCCAGCATTTT
>TRBJ2-7|TRBD2|NA|TRBV7-9
CARSLAGEVSEQYF
TGTGCCAGAAGCTTGGCGGGAGAAGTCAGCGAGCAGTACTTC
>TRBJ2-7|NA|few|TRBV20-1
CSVLGQGGEQYF
TGCAGTGTTCTCGGTCAGGGGGGGGAGCAGTACTTC
>TRBJ2-4|NA|few|TRBV12-5
CASGLVSVKNIQYF
TGTGCTAGTGGTTTGGTATCTGTGAAAAACATTCAGTACTTC
>TRBJ2-7|NA|NA|TRBV7-2
CASSFGGAVFEQYF
TGTGCCAGCAGCTTTGGCGGGGCGGTTTTCGAGCAGTACTTC
>TRBJ1-1|NA|NA|TRBV7-2
CASRYTGSTEAFF
TGTGCCAGCAGATATACGGGGAGCACTGAAGCTTTCTTT
>TRBJ1-5|TRBD1|NA|TRBV6-2/TRBV6-3
CASSYHITTGKNQPQHF
TGTGCCAGCAGCTATCATATTACGACAGGGAAGAATCAGCCCCAGCATTTT
>TRBJ1-2|NA|once|TRBV25-1
CASSEYNSRGDGYTF
TGTGCCAGCAGTGAATACAACAGCCGGGGAGATGGCTACACCTTC
>TRBJ1-2|NA|few|TRBV12-3/TRBV12-4
CASSLAAWNYGYTF
TGTGCCAGCAGTTTAGCGGCTTGGAACTATGGCTACACCTTC
>TRBJ2-3|NA|NA|TRBV7-9
CASSLTDRSRTDTQYF
TGTGCCAGCAGCTTAACTGACAGGTCCAGGACAGATACGCAGTATTTT
>TRBJ2-3|NA|few|TRBV11-2
CASSITGDTQYF
TGTGCCAGCAGCATAACAGGGGATACGCAGTATTTT
>TRBJ2-5|TRBD2|NA|TRBV20-1
CSARGLAGNEQYF
TGCAGTGCTAGAGGACTAGCGGGCAATGAGCAGTACTTC
>TRBJ2-3|NA|few|TRBV24-1
CATSDPGSKDTQYF
TGTGCCACCAGTGATCCGGGTAGCAAAGATACGCAGTATTTT
>TRBJ2-3|TRBD1|few|TRBV20-1
CSARGDREIDTQYF
TGCAGTGCTAGAGGGGACAGGGAGATCGATACGCAGTATTTT
>TRBJ2-5|NA|NA|TRBV20-1
CSARDRRTAGKETQYF
TGCAGTGCTAGAGATCGGAGGACTGCGGGGAAAGAGACCCAGTACTTC
>TRBJ2-1|NA|few|TRBV9
CASSVGAGYYNEQFF
TGTGCCAGCAGCGTAGGGGCAGGGTACTACAATGAGCAGTTCTTC
>TRBJ2-5|NA|few|TRBV20-1
CSARPDQETQYF
TGCAGTGCTAGACCGGACCAAGAGACCCAGTACTTC
>TRBJ1-5|NA|NA|TRBV27
CASSFGMYQPQHF
TGTGCCAGCAGTTTCGGGATGTATCAGCCCCAGCATTTT
>TRBJ2-1|NA|NA|TRBV6-2/TRBV6-3
CASSYGGGRTYNEQFF
TGTGCCAGCAGTTACGGGGGCGGGCGAACCTACAATGAGCAGTTCTTC
>TRBJ2-7|NA|NA|TRBV28
CASSRNTYEQYF
TGTGCCAGCAGTCGTAATACCTACGAGCAGTACTTC
>TRBJ2-1|NA|NA|TRBV19
CASSIGEDVYKEQFF
TGTGCCAGTAGTATAGGGGAGGACGTATACAAGGAGCAGTTCTTC
>TRBJ2-1|NA|few|TRBV7-2
CASSLAGGWGGETQFF
TGTGCCAGCAGCTTAGCGGGGGGCTGGGGTGGAGAGACCCAGTTCTTC
>TRBJ2-5|TRBD2|few|TRBV20-1
CSAPRLATETQYF
TGCAGTGCGCCAAGACTAGCGACAGAGACCCAGTACTTC
>TRBJ2-1|NA|NA|TRBV7-9
CASSQKIRDKYNEQFF
TGTGCCAGCAGTCAGAAGATCCGGGACAAATACAATGAGCAGTTCTTC
>TRBJ1-4|NA|NA|TRBV6-2/TRBV6-3
CASSYSSAATNEKLFF
TGTGCCAGCAGTTACTCAAGCGCCGCAACTAATGAAAAACTGTTTTTT
>TRBJ2-7|NA|NA|TRBV15
CATSTGEDEQYF
TGTGCCACCAGCACAGGGGAGGACGAGCAGTACTTC
>TRBJ2-5|NA|few|TRBV20-1
CSARDRVTARETQYF
TGCAGTGCTAGAGATAGAGTGACAGCAAGAGAGACCCAGTACTTC
>TRBJ2-1|NA|few|TRBV11-2
CASSLVGRGVGQFF
TGTGCCAGCAGCTTAGTGGGCAGGGGAGTGGGGCAGTTCTTC
>TRBJ1-2|NA|NA|TRBV30
CAWSVQGSYGYTF
TGTGCCTGGAGTGTACAAGGGAGCTATGGCTACACCTTC
>TRBJ1-5|NA|NA|TRBV6-6
CASSRGPTETTNQPQHF
TGTGCCAGCAGCCGGGGCCCGACTGAGACGACGAATCAGCCCCAGCATTTT
>TRBJ2-7|NA|NA|TRBV20-1
CSARTAGGYEQYF
TGCAGTGCCAGGACTGCCGGCGGGTACGAGCAGTACTTC
>TRBJ1-3|NA|NA|TRBV20-1
CSASRPTGNTIYF
TGCAGTGCTAGCAGGCCCACTGGAAACACCATATATTTT
>TRBJ2-2|NA|NA|TRBV20-1
CAGYRLSNTGELFF
TGCGCCGGTTATAGACTCTCGAACACCGGGGAGCTGTTTTTT
>TRBJ1-4|TRBD1|few|TRBV7-6
CASSTGVLREKLFF
TGTGCCAGCAGCACAGGGGTATTGAGGGAAAAACTGTTTTTT
>TRBJ2-7|NA|few|TRBV4-3
CASSRNTAYEQYF
TGCGCCAGCAGCCGGAACACAGCCTACGAGCAGTACTTC
>TRBJ2-2|NA|few|TRBV10-3
CAIISQLNTGELFF
TGTGCCATCATTTCGCAACTAAACACCGGGGAGCTGTTTTTT
>TRBJ2-5|TRBD2|NA|TRBV7-9
CASSLADWAGGFNEQYF
TGTGCCAGCAGCTTAGCGGATTGGGCGGGGGGCTTCAATGAGCAGTACTTC
>TRBJ2-2|NA|NA|TRBV11-2
CASSFPRYTGELFF
TGTGCCAGCAGCTTTCCTAGATACACCGGGGAGCTGTTTTTT
>TRBJ1-1|TRBD1|NA|TRBV12-5
CASGRRGTGANTEAFF
TGTGCTAGTGGACGCCGGGGGACAGGGGCGAACACTGAAGCTTTCTTT
>TRBJ1-5|NA|NA|TRBV15
CATSSGGPFAVYSNQPQHF
TGTGCCACCAGCAGTGGAGGGCCCTTCGCTGTCTATAGCAATCAGCCCCAGCATTTT
>TRBJ2-1|NA|NA|TRBV4-1
CASSQHPPRVSYNEQFF
TGCGCCAGCAGCCAACACCCCCCGCGCGTCTCCTACAATGAGCAGTTCTTC
>TRBJ1-4|NA|NA|TRBV6-2/TRBV6-3
CASSYSSREKLFF
TGTGCCAGCAGTTACTCTTCCCGGGAAAAACTGTTTTTT
>TRBJ2-7|NA|few|TRBV7-2
CASSPALYGVGQYF
TGTGCCAGCAGCCCAGCCCTTTACGGGGTCGGGCAGTACTTC
>TRBJ2-5|NA|NA|TRBV15
CATSEGEEVTQYF
TGTGCCACCAGCGAAGGCGAGGAGGTAACCCAGTACTTC
>TRBJ1-1|NA|NA|TRBV20-1
CSPTPRGANTEAFF
TGCAGCCCCACGCCTAGGGGGGCGAACACTGAAGCTTTCTTT
>TRBJ2-1|NA|NA|TRBV12-5
CASGDHPDLFRNEQFF
TGTGCTAGTGGTGACCACCCGGACCTTTTTAGAAATGAGCAGTTCTTC
>TRBJ2-3|NA|NA|TRBV7-2
CASSKVRLRDTDTQYF
TGTGCCAGCAGCAAGGTGCGGTTGAGAGACACAGATACGCAGTATTTT
>TRBJ2-6|NA|once|TRBV28
CASSSPRRANVLTF
TGTGCCAGCAGTTCGCCCAGACGGGCCAACGTCCTGACTTTC
>TRBJ2-3|NA|NA|TRBV7-6
CASSLLPRSTDTQYF
TGTGCCAGCAGCTTACTCCCTAGATCAACAGATACGCAGTATTTT
>TRBJ2-7|TRBD2|NA|TRBV20-1
CSASPSGRPYEQYF
TGCAGTGCTAGCCCCAGCGGGAGGCCCTACGAGCAGTACTTC
>TRBJ2-7|TRBD2|NA|TRBV20-1
CSASVGLAGEYEQYF
TGCAGTGCTAGCGTGGGACTAGCGGGAGAATACGAGCAGTACTTC